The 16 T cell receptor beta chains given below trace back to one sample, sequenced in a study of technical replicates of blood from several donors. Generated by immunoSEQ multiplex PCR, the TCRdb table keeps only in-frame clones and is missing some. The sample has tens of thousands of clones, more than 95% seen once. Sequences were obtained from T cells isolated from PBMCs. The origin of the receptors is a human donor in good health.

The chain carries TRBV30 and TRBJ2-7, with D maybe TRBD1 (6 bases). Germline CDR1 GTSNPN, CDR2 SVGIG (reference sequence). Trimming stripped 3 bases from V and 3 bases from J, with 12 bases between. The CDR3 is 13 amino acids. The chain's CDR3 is CAWSRGVVYEQYF. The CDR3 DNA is TGTGCCTGGAGCAGGGGAGTCGTCTACGAGCAGTACTTC. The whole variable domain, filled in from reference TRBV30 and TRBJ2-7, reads SQTIHQWPATLVQPVGSPLSLECTVEGTSNPNLYWYRQAAGRGLQLLFYSVGIGQISSEVPQNLSASRPQDRQFILSSKKLLLSDSGFYLCAWSRGVVYEQYFGPGTRLTVT.

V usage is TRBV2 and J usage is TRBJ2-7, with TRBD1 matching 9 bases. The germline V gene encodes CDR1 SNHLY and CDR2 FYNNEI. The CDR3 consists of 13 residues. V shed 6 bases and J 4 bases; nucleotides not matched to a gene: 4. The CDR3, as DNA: TGTGCCAGCAGCGGGACAGGGTGGTACGAGCAGTACTTC. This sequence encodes CASSGTGWYEQYF.

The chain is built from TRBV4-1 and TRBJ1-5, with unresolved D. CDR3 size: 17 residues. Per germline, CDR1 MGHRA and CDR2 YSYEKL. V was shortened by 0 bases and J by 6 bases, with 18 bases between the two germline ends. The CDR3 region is CASSQDGRGGPGQPQHF. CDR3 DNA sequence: TGCGCCAGCAGCCAAGACGGCCGGGGAGGGCCCGGTCAGCCCCAGCATTTT.

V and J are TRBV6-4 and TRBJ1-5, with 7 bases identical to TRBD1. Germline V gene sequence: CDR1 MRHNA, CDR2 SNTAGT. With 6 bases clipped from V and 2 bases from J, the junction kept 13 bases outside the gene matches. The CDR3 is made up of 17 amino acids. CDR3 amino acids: CASSWRDRDLCNQPQHF. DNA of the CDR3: TGTGCCAGCAGCTGGCGGGACAGAGATCTGTGCAATCAGCCCCAGCATTTT.

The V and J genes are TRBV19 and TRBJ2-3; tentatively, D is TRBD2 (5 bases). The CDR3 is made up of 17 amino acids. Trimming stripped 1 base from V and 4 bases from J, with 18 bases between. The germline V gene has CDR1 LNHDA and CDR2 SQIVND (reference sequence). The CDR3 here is CASSIVRVPMRPDTQYF. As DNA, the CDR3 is TGTGCCAGTAGTATAGTGCGGGTACCCATGCGACCAGATACGCAGTATTTT.

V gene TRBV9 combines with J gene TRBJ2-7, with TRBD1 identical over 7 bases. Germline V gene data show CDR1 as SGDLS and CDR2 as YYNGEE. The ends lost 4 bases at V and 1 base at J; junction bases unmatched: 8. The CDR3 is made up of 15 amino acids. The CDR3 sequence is CASSIRDSPSYEQYF. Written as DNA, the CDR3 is TGTGCCAGCAGCATCCGGGACAGCCCGTCCTACGAGCAGTACTTC.

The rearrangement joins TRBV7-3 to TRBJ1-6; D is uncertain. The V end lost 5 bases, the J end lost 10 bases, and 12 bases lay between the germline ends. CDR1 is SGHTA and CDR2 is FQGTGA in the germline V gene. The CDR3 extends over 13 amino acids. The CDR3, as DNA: TGTGCCAGCAGCCCGACTACGACATCACCCCTCCACTTT. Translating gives CASSPTTTSPLHF. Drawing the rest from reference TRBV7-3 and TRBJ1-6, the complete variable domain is GAGVSQTPSNKVTEKGKYVELRCDPISGHTALYWYRQSLGQGPEFLIYFQGTGAADDSGLPNDRFFAVRPEGSVSTLKIQRTERGDSAVYLCASSPTTTSPLHFGNGTRLTVT.

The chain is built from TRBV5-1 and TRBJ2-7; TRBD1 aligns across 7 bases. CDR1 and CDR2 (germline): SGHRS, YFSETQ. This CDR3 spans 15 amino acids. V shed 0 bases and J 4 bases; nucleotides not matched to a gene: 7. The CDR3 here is CASSLERQGQYEQYF. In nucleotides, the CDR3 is TGCGCCAGCAGCTTGGAAAGACAGGGCCAATACGAGCAGTACTTC.

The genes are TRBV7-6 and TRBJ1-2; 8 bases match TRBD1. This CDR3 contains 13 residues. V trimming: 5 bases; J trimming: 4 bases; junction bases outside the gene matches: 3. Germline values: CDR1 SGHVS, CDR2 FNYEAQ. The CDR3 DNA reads TGTGCCAGCAGCCAGGACAGGGCCTATGGCTACACCTTC. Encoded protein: CASSQDRAYGYTF.

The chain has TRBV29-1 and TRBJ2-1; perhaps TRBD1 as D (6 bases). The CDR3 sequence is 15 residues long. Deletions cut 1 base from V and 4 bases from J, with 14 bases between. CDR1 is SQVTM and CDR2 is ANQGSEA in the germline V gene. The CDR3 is CSVEARGTRYNEQFF. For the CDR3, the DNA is TGCAGCGTTGAAGCGAGGGGGACCCGATACAATGAGCAGTTCTTC.

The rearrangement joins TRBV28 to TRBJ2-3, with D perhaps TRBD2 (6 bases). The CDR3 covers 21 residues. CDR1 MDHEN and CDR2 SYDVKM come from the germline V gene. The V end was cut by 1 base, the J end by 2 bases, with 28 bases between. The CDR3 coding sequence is TGTGCCAGCAGTTTATATAGGGCAGGTGGGGCAGGAGGGATTAACACAGATACGCAGTATTTT. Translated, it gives CASSLYRAGGAGGINTDTQYF.

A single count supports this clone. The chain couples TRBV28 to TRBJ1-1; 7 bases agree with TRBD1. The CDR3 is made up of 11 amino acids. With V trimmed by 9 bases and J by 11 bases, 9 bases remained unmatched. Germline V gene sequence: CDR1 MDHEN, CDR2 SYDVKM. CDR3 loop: CASRYRGLAFF. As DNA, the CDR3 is TGTGCCAGTAGATACAGGGGTCTGGCTTTCTTT.

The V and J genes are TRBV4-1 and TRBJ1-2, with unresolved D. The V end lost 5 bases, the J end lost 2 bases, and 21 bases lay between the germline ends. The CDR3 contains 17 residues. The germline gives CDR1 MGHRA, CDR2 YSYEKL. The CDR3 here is CASSSPARGGRNYGYTF. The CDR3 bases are TGCGCCAGCAGCTCTCCGGCTAGAGGAGGGCGAAACTATGGCTACACCTTC.

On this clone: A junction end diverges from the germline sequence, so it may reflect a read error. CDR3 sequence reads: CASSGIAGGSYNGQFF. The CDR3 DNA reads as TGTGCCAGCTCCGGGATAGCGGGAGGATCCTACAATGGGCAGTTCTTC. The chain joins TRBV7-9 to TRBJ2-1, with TRBD2 matching over 10 bases. The CDR3 loop spans 16 amino acids. The germline V gene encodes CDR1 SEHNR and CDR2 FQNEAQ (reference sequence).

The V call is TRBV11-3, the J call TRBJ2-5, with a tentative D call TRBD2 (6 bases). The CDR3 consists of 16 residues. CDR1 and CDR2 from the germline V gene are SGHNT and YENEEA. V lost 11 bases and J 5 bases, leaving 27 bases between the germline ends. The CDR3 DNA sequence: TGTGCCGGGACTTACCGCCGGGACTCACATTCGGAGACCCAGTACTTC. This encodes CAGTYRRDSHSETQYF.

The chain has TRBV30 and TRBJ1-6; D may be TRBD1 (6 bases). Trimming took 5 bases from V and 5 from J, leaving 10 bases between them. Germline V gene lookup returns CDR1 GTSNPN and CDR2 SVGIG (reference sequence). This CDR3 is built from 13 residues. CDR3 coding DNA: TGTGCCTGGGGTCCAGGGGATAATTCACCCCTCCACTTT. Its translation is CAWGPGDNSPLHF. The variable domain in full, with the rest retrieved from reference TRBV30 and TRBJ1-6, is SQTIHQWPATLVQPVGSPLSLECTVEGTSNPNLYWYRQAAGRGLQLLFYSVGIGQISSEVPQNLSASRPQDRQFILSSKKLLLSDSGFYLCAWGPGDNSPLHFGNGTRLTVT.